The sample holds a few counts of the clone carrying this T cell receptor beta chain. Its antigen is unidentified. The TCRbeta library was prepared with unique molecular identifiers. TCRdb fed the PCR reads into MiXCR, producing one record per CDR3 protein. This sample has about 980,000 distinct CDR3 sequences, with around 30% found just once. CDR1 is SGHRS, CDR2 YFSETQ, per germline. CDR3 size: 15 residues. Losses at the gene ends were 0 bases for V and 7 bases for J; bases not matched to a gene: 7. This record comes from a study of T-cell reconstitution after alpha-beta-depleted transplantation in children. Study findings and constraints: At one year after transplant, newly produced T cells mostly accounted for T-cell counts and diversity. Reportedly, alpha-beta T cells present about two months post-transplant originated from several hundred expanded clones of graft origin.

Sequencing was performed on PBMCs, mostly from graft donor cells, taken 360 days after TCRalphabeta/CD19-depleted stem cell transplant. The clonotype was recovered from a boy under two years old who had a stem cell transplant for SCID, so the T cells may come from the graft donor. This chain connects TRBV5-1 to TRBJ2-5; 9 nucleotides line up with TRBD2. The chain's CDR3 is CASSLASSGVSTQYF. CDR3 in DNA: TGCGCCAGCAGCTTGGCATCTAGCGGGGTCTCGACCCAGTACTTC. Full variable domain (outside the CDR3, taken from reference TRBV5-1 and TRBJ2-5): KAGVTQTPRYLIKTRGQQVTLSCSPISGHRSVSWYQQTPGQGLQFLFEYFSETQRNKGNFPGRFSGRQFSNSRSEMNVSTLELGDSALYLCASSLASSGVSTQYFGPGTRLLVL.